Following are 2 T cell receptor beta chains from one sample sequenced in a study of cytomegalovirus exposure and HLA in healthy donors. The primer mix had 60 Vbeta and 13 Jbeta primers. Method: immunoSEQ multiplex PCR; TCRdb's copy keeps in-frame clones and lacks some. The sample carries 95,000 to 150,000 clones, 65% to 80% recorded once. The specimen was PBMCs. The receptor source for this set is a man in his 60s in good health and CMV-seropositive.

J is TRBJ1-3 and V is TRBV5-4, with D tentatively TRBD1 (6 bases). Germline CDR1 and CDR2: SGHNT and YYREEE (reference sequence). V gave up 4 bases and J gave up 3 bases, with 11 bases separating them. This CDR3 region has 14 residues. In DNA form, the CDR3 reads TGTGCCAGCAGCGTGGACAGTCGTGGAAACACCATATATTTT. This translates into CASSVDSRGNTIYF.

The V and J genes are TRBV6-1 and TRBJ2-3; the D is unclear. The germline V gene encodes CDR1 MNHNS and CDR2 SASEGT. The V and J ends lost 3 bases and 2 bases respectively, with 9 bases between them. The CDR3 is 14 residues long. The CDR3, as DNA: TGTGCCAGCAGTGAGGGCAGAACCACAGATACGCAGTATTTT. Its protein product is CASSEGRTTDTQYF.